These 25 T cell receptor beta chains were all obtained from the same sample, sequenced in a study of siplizumab effects on memory and regulatory T cells. Using immunoSEQ multiplex PCR, the repertoire was profiled, and TCRdb retains in-frame clones only, with some absent. The sample contains under 85,000 clones, 75% to 90% of which appear only once. The source material was Tregs sorted from blood. The receptor set was obtained from a human donor in good health.

This chain connects TRBV6-1 to TRBJ2-5; D unclear. The CDR3 covers 10 residues. Trimming cost V 1 base and J 11 bases, with 5 bases left between them. Germline-derived CDR1 and CDR2 are MNHNS and SASEGT. CDR3 residues: CASSEGKQYF. Written as DNA, the CDR3 is TGTGCCAGCAGTGAAGGGAAGCAGTACTTC.

This clone was detected once. The chain is built from TRBV5-4 and TRBJ2-5, with D uncertain. The germline V gene has CDR1 SGHNT and CDR2 YYREEE (reference sequence). CDR3 length: 12 residues. V was shortened by 4 bases and J by 4 bases, with 8 bases between the two germline ends. CDR3 region: CASSISRETQYF. CDR3 nucleotide sequence: TGTGCCAGCAGCATATCCCGAGAGACCCAGTACTTC.

The genes are TRBV5-1 and TRBJ1-4, with D unclear. The germline gives CDR1 SGHRS, CDR2 YFSETQ. The CDR3 totals 13 residues. With 3 bases removed from V and 4 bases from J, the gap between germline ends came to 7 bases. The CDR3 here is CASSSGDNEKLFF. The CDR3 DNA reads TGCGCCAGCAGCTCCGGGGATAATGAAAAACTGTTTTTT.

This sequence joins TRBV6-6 and TRBJ2-7; 8 nucleotides agree with TRBD1. Trimming removed 5 bases from V and 7 bases from J; junction bases left unmatched: 10. Per the germline V gene, CDR1 is MNHNY and CDR2 is SVGAGI (reference sequence). The CDR3 length is 14 residues. The CDR3 DNA reads TGTGCCAGCAGTACGACAGGGGTGACGGGAGAGCAGTACTTC. It specifies CASSTTGVTGEQYF.

The chain uses TRBV9 and TRBJ2-6, with 10 bases identical to TRBD2. Germline CDR1 reads SGDLS; CDR2 reads YYNGEE. J lost 1 base, V lost 2 bases, and 3 bases had no gene match. The CDR3 spans 17 residues. CDR3: CASSVRAGGSGANVLTF. DNA of the CDR3: TGTGCCAGCAGCGTCAGAGCGGGAGGGTCTGGGGCCAACGTCCTGACTTTC.

This clone was seen once. This sequence joins TRBV18 and TRBJ2-5; D remains unclear. Germline loops: CDR1 KGHSH, CDR2 LQKENI. This CDR3 has 13 residues. Trimming removed 4 bases from V and 5 bases from J, with 11 bases in between. CDR3 bases: TGTGCCAGCTCACGGCTGAAGGAGGAGACCCAGTACTTC. This translates into CASSRLKEETQYF.

The chain recombines TRBV6-1 with TRBJ2-7; D may match TRBD1 or TRBD2 (5 bases each). V lost 4 bases and J lost 4, with 17 bases in between. CDR1 MNHNS and CDR2 SASEGT come from the germline V gene. This CDR3 has 15 amino acids. The CDR3 coding sequence is TGTGCCAGCAGTGTTAGCGACAGAGACGTATACGAGCAGTACTTC. This translates into CASSVSDRDVYEQYF.

The chain recombines TRBV15 with TRBJ2-7; 7 bases agree with TRBD1. The germline CDR1 and CDR2 sequences are LNHNV and YYDKDF (reference sequence). The CDR3 covers 16 residues. V dropped 1 base and J dropped 1; count of bases not matched to a gene: 7. CDR3 in DNA: TGTGCCACCAGCAGAGGGGTAGGACAGGCTTCCTACGAGCAGTACTTC. It translates to CATSRGVGQASYEQYF.

The chain employs TRBV7-9 and TRBJ2-3, with TRBD2 identical over 7 bases. Per the germline V gene, CDR1 is SEHNR and CDR2 is FQNEAQ (reference sequence). Trimming took 2 bases from V and 4 from J; bases not matched to a gene: 6. The CDR3 length is 15 residues. The CDR3 nucleotides are TGTGCCAGCAGCTTACCGGCGGGAGAGGCAGATACGCAGTATTTT. Translating it yields CASSLPAGEADTQYF.

The V gene is TRBV15, the J gene TRBJ2-6; D tentatively reads TRBD1 or TRBD2 (5 bases each). Trimming pared 3 bases from V and 0 bases from J, leaving 6 bases between. The CDR3 sequence is 15 residues long. CDR1 LNHNV and CDR2 YYDKDF come from the germline V gene (reference sequence). The CDR3 loop reads CATSRGDSGANVLTF. The CDR3, as DNA: TGTGCCACCAGCAGGGGGGACTCTGGGGCCAACGTCCTGACTTTC.

The chain links TRBV27 to TRBJ2-5; D is perhaps TRBD1 (6 bases). V lost 2 bases, J lost 4 bases, and 14 bases lay in between. The CDR3 extends over 15 amino acids. Germline V gene lookup returns CDR1 MNHEY and CDR2 SMNVEV (reference sequence). This CDR3 reads CASSLRGWFRETQYF. In DNA form, the CDR3 reads TGTGCCAGCAGTTTAAGGGGGTGGTTCCGAGAGACCCAGTACTTC.

The V gene is TRBV7-9, the J gene TRBJ2-1, with 8 bases fitting TRBD2. V was pared by 5 bases and J by 2 bases, with 5 bases of the junction left unmatched. The CDR3 contains 15 residues. CDR1 and CDR2 from the germline V gene are SEHNR and FQNEAQ (reference sequence). This CDR3 reads CASSPPAGAYNEQFF. CDR3 nucleotide sequence: TGTGCCAGCAGCCCCCCAGCGGGGGCCTACAATGAGCAGTTCTTC. Using reference TRBV7-9 and TRBJ2-1 for the parts outside the CDR3, the full variable domain is DTGVSQNPRHKITKRGQNVTFRCDPISEHNRLYWYRQTLGQGPEFLTYFQNEAQLEKSRLLSDRFSAERPKGSFSTLEIQRTEQGDSAMYLCASSPPAGAYNEQFFGPGTRLTVL.

This rearrangement joins TRBV11-2 to TRBJ2-5, with 10 bases that match TRBD2. V lost 3 bases, J lost 6 bases, and 4 bases stayed unmatched. The CDR3 length is 14 residues. Germline loops: CDR1 SGHAT, CDR2 FQNNGV. Here the CDR3 reads CASSLLAGAQTQYF. CDR3 sequence (DNA): TGTGCCAGCAGCTTGCTAGCGGGAGCTCAGACCCAGTACTTC.

This chain joins TRBV7-8 and TRBJ2-7; no reliable D call. V lost 1 base, J lost 0 bases, and 10 bases lay in between. Germline CDR1 reads SGHVS; CDR2 reads FQNEAQ. This CDR3 spans 15 amino acids. DNA for the CDR3: TGTGCCAGCAGCTTAGGCTCAGTGTTCTCCTACGAGCAGTACTTC. It translates to CASSLGSVFSYEQYF. The variable domain in full, completed from reference TRBV7-8 and TRBJ2-7, reads GAGVSQSPRYKVAKRGQDVALRCDPISGHVSLFWYQQALGQGPEFLTYFQNEAQLDKSGLPSDRFFAERPEGSVSTLKIQRTQQEDSAVYLCASSLGSVFSYEQYFGPGTRLTVT.

This chain connects TRBV6-1 to TRBJ2-2; 7 bases map to TRBD2. V dropped 8 bases and J dropped 6; count of bases not matched to a gene: 12. CDR1 and CDR2 (germline): MNHNS, SASEGT. The CDR3 length is 15 residues. In nucleotides, the CDR3 is TGTGCCAGCTTGCGGGGGTTTAATTTCCCCGGGGAGCTGTTTTTT. This encodes CASLRGFNFPGELFF.

The rearrangement links TRBV5-1 to TRBJ1-4, with 7 nucleotides matching TRBD1. This CDR3 region has 14 residues. V lost 4 bases and J lost 8; bases outside the gene matches: 8. CDR1 and CDR2 (germline): SGHRS, YFSETQ. The CDR3 reads CASSRGQPGEKLFF. The CDR3 coding sequence is TGCGCCAGCAGCCGGGGACAGCCAGGGGAAAAACTGTTTTTT.

The chain links TRBV25-1 to TRBJ1-6; D is unresolved. V shed 3 bases and J shed 7 bases, with 13 bases lying between them. CDR1 is MGHDK, CDR2 SYGVNS, per germline. This CDR3 has 15 residues. CDR3 region: CASSDTGLGNSPLHF. The DNA for the CDR3 is TGTGCCAGCAGTGATACCGGGTTGGGGAATTCACCCCTCCACTTT.

The genes are TRBV6-6 and TRBJ1-1; tentative D call: TRBD1 (6 bases). CDR3 length: 14 amino acids. V lost 5 bases to trimming and J lost 10 bases, with 20 bases between them. CDR1 and CDR2 (germline): MNHNY, SVGAGI (reference sequence). The CDR3 sequence: CASSTHSTGPGAFF. The CDR3 DNA is TGTGCCAGCAGTACCCACTCGACAGGCCCGGGAGCTTTCTTT.

This chain connects TRBV7-2 to TRBJ1-2, with 7 bases aligning to TRBD1. This CDR3 has 15 amino acids. Germline loops: CDR1 SGHTA, CDR2 FQGNSA. V gave up 4 bases and J gave up 4 bases; unmatched junction bases: 9. CDR3 nucleotide sequence: TGTGCCAGCAGCTCCCAGGGGGGATGGGGCTATGGCTACACCTTC. This sequence encodes CASSSQGGWGYGYTF.

The V and J genes are TRBV19 and TRBJ2-7; 13 nucleotides agree with TRBD2. The CDR3 sequence is 16 residues long. Germline CDR1 reads LNHDA; CDR2 reads SQIVND (reference sequence). V gave up 5 bases and J gave up 1 base; unmatched junction bases: 5. The DNA for the CDR3 is TGTGCCAGTAGTCCCCGACTAGCGGGAGGTTCCTACGAGCAGTACTTC. Its protein product is CASSPRLAGGSYEQYF.

The CDR3 DNA sequence: TGCGCCAGCAGCTTGGTTACGGCGGGAGGTACAGATACGCAGTATTTT. Protein sequence: CASSLVTAGGTDTQYF. The chain carries TRBV5-1 and TRBJ2-3, with 8 bases aligning to TRBD2. The CDR3 totals 16 residues. With 0 bases clipped from V and 3 bases from J, the junction kept 6 bases outside the gene matches. Germline lookup yields CDR1 SGHRS and CDR2 YFSETQ. The full variable domain, rest sourced from reference TRBV5-1 and TRBJ2-3, is KAGVTQTPRYLIKTRGQQVTLSCSPISGHRSVSWYQQTPGQGLQFLFEYFSETQRNKGNFPGRFSGRQFSNSRSEMNVSTLELGDSALYLCASSLVTAGGTDTQYFGPGTRLTVL.

This clone has just one count. V usage is TRBV27 and J usage is TRBJ2-5; no definite D call. Trimming took 2 bases from V and 8 from J, leaving 12 bases between them. This CDR3 has 13 amino acids. Germline lookup yields CDR1 MNHEY and CDR2 SMNVEV (reference sequence). The CDR3 DNA reads TGTGCCAGCAGTTTAGCCCCGGGCGGTACCCAGTACTTC. Translation gives CASSLAPGGTQYF.

This clone was recorded once. The rearrangement uses TRBV7-8 and TRBJ2-5, with 7 bases identical to TRBD1. With 0 bases clipped from V and 5 bases from J, the junction kept 6 bases outside the gene matches. CDR3 length: 15 amino acids. CDR1 is SGHVS and CDR2 is FQNEAQ in the germline V gene. CDR3 region: CASSLATGASETQYF. CDR3 nucleotides: TGTGCCAGCAGCTTAGCTACAGGGGCGTCGGAGACCCAGTACTTC.

The chain joins TRBV7-9 to TRBJ2-5; TRBD1 is a possible D gene (5 bases). CDR3 size: 13 residues. Germline assignment: CDR1 SEHNR and CDR2 FQNEAQ (reference sequence). V lost 3 bases and J 2 bases, leaving 7 bases between the germline ends. Here the CDR3 DNA reads TGTGCCAGCAGCTTTGACAGTCAAGAGACCCAGTACTTC. This encodes CASSFDSQETQYF.

The CDR3 bases are TGTGCCAGCAGTTTCTTGACCAGGACAGGCGGGTCGAGCACTGAAGCTTTCTTT. This sequence encodes CASSFLTRTGGSSTEAFF. The V and J genes are TRBV28 and TRBJ1-1, with 7 bases that match TRBD1. The CDR3 sequence is 18 residues long. The germline V gene encodes CDR1 MDHEN and CDR2 SYDVKM. Trimming removed 3 bases from V and 4 bases from J; junction bases left unmatched: 17.